What follows are 31 T cell receptor beta chains derived from one specimen sequenced in a study of blood T cells in healthy people across ages. Next came a second PCR, run for about 7 to 12 cycles, which used a sample-barcoded 5' primer along with a J-beta primer mix. In TCRdb, the 5' RACE reads were re-called with MiXCR into one record per CDR3 protein. This table has about 1.5 million distinct CDR3 sequences, 40% to 45% appearing once. Input material: blood. Receptor source: a woman aged 18-35 years in good health.

This clonotype is labeled large. The chain recombines TRBV20-1 with TRBJ2-3; 8 bases are a match to TRBD1. V trimming: 0 bases; J trimming: 2 bases; junction bases outside the gene matches: 16. The V gene's germline CDR1 is DFQATT and CDR2 SNEGSKA (reference sequence). The CDR3 sequence is 19 residues long. CDR3 amino acids: CSARDFRLGTGVFTDTQYF. The CDR3 region has the DNA TGCAGTGCTAGAGACTTTCGACTGGGGACAGGAGTTTTCACAGATACGCAGTATTTT.

This clonotype occurred a few times. J is TRBJ2-1 and V is TRBV5-1, with D unresolved. Trimming pared 0 bases from V and 7 bases from J, leaving 14 bases between. CDR1 is SGHRS and CDR2 is YFSETQ in the germline V gene. The CDR3 has 15 amino acids. In DNA, the CDR3 is TGCGCCAGCAGCTTGGGGGCAGGTGGAAGGAATGAGCAGTTCTTC. Its translation is CASSLGAGGRNEQFF.

The genes are TRBV7-6 and TRBJ2-1; no reliable D call. The J call may not be correct, given that the DNA end is closer to TRBJ2-7. Germline assignment: CDR1 SGHVS and CDR2 FNYEAQ. This CDR3 is built from 16 residues. CDR3 amino acids: CASSLSLATSYNEQYF. The CDR3 DNA reads as TGTGCCAGCAGCTTAAGTCTGGCAACCTCCTACAATGAGCAGTACTTC.

This clonotype was seen only a few times. The chain joins TRBV7-2 to TRBJ2-1, with TRBD2 identical over 10 bases. This CDR3 comprises 15 residues. The germline V gene has CDR1 SGHTA and CDR2 FQGNSA. Trimming cost V 7 bases and J 9 bases; bases outside gene matches: 12. The chain's CDR3 is CASIPELAGSGEQFF. CDR3 nucleotides: TGTGCCAGCATCCCAGAACTAGCGGGATCAGGTGAGCAGTTCTTC.

This rearrangement joins TRBV5-4 to TRBJ2-1; a possible D gene is TRBD1 (5 bases). V was cut by 1 base and J by 9 bases, with 17 bases left in between. CDR1 and CDR2 (germline): SGHNT, YYREEE (reference sequence). The CDR3 runs 15 residues. The CDR3 sequence: CASSLRRGRFGEQFF. In DNA form, the CDR3 reads TGTGCCAGCAGCTTGAGAAGGGGCAGGTTCGGTGAGCAGTTCTTC.

This sequence joins TRBV3-1 and TRBJ2-1, with 7 bases fitting TRBD2. The end of the DNA aligns better with TRBJ2-7, so the J call may be wrong. The CDR3 contains 16 residues. Germline V lookup: CDR1 LGHDT, CDR2 YNNKEL (reference sequence). CDR3 amino acids: CASSEWGGSRYNEQYF. The CDR3 coding sequence is TGTGCCAGCAGCGAATGGGGGGGGTCCCGTTACAATGAGCAGTACTTC.

CDR3 sequence reads: CASSFLAGNYGYTF. CDR3 DNA sequence: TGTGCCAGCAGCTTTCTTGCGGGGAACTATGGCTACACCTTC. The V and J genes are TRBV3-1 and TRBJ1-2; unclear D gene. Trimming left V 5 bases short and J 2 bases short, with 12 bases between. Germline V gives CDR1 LGHDT, CDR2 YNNKEL (reference sequence). The CDR3 runs to 14 residues.

About this clonotype itself: Relative to the germline gene, one junction end is altered; a read error may explain this. The rearrangement uses TRBV4-3 and TRBJ2-7, with D perhaps matching TRBD1 (6 bases). The CDR3 contains 15 residues. The germline V gene has CDR1 LGHNA and CDR2 YSLEER. The CDR3 region is CASSQGTEISCEQYF. The CDR3 region has the DNA TGCGCCAGCAGCCAAGGGACAGAGATTTCCTGCGAGCAGTACTTC.

The chain recombines TRBV20-1 with TRBJ1-5, with 8 positions matching TRBD1. Germline assignment: CDR1 DFQATT and CDR2 SNEGSKA (reference sequence). The CDR3 runs 15 residues. V dropped 4 bases and J dropped 5; count of bases not matched to a gene: 10. In DNA, the CDR3 is TGCAGTGCTATACTAACAGGGGGGCCAGATCAGCCCCAGCATTTT. Its translation is CSAILTGGPDQPQHF.

The CDR3 region is CSARADSHPNSPLHF. DNA for the CDR3: TGCAGTGCTAGGGCAGACAGTCATCCTAATTCACCCCTCCACTTT. This rearrangement joins TRBV20-1 to TRBJ1-6, with D tentatively TRBD1 (5 bases). Germline V gives CDR1 DFQATT, CDR2 SNEGSKA (reference sequence). The CDR3 is 15 residues long. The V gene lost 3 bases and the J gene lost 6 bases, with 15 bases spanning the gap.

This chain links TRBV7-2 with TRBJ2-3; a weak D match, TRBD2 (6 bases). Germline V gene data show CDR1 as SGHTA and CDR2 as FQGNSA. The length of the CDR3 is 12 residues. Between the trimmed V and J ends, which lost 5 bases and 11 bases, there was a span of 14 bases. CDR3 sequence reads: CASSTPGLMQYF. The CDR3 DNA follows: TGTGCCAGCAGCACCCCGGGACTGATGCAGTATTTT.

The chain couples TRBV6-6 to TRBJ2-7, with TRBD1 as a possible D gene (6 bases). Germline V lookup: CDR1 MNHNY, CDR2 SVGAGI (reference sequence). The V gene lost 6 bases and the J gene lost 0 bases, with 12 bases spanning the gap. The CDR3 has 14 amino acids. CDR3 protein: CASSTTGNSYEQYF. CDR3 in DNA: TGTGCCAGCAGCACAACAGGGAACTCCTACGAGCAGTACTTC.

This chain uses TRBV20-1 with TRBJ2-1; 9 nucleotides agree with TRBD2. Germline V gene lookup returns CDR1 DFQATT and CDR2 SNEGSKA (reference sequence). This CDR3 contains 15 residues. With V trimmed by 6 bases and J by 6 bases, 12 bases remained unmatched. DNA for the CDR3: TGCAGTGCCCTGTCGCTAGGACTAGCGCTCAATGAGCAGTTCTTC. The encoded protein is CSALSLGLALNEQFF.

This clonotype has a handful of counts. The rearrangement uses TRBV3-1 and TRBJ2-1; no reliable D call. The CDR3 is 13 amino acids. V shed 1 base and J shed 8 bases, with 9 bases lying between them. Germline loops: CDR1 LGHDT, CDR2 YNNKEL (reference sequence). The CDR3 is CASSQGLVHEQFF. The CDR3 nucleotides are TGTGCCAGCAGCCAAGGTCTAGTTCATGAGCAGTTCTTC.

On this clonotype itself: Sequence at one end of the junction differs from germline and may be a read error. The gene calls are TRBV12-3 or TRBV12-4 and TRBJ2-6, with TRBD1 matching 11 bases. CDR3 length equals 18 residues. CDR3 loop: CANSFMGQGVLSANVLTF. CDR3 DNA sequence: TGTGCCAACAGTTTTATGGGACAGGGGGTTCTATCGGCCAACGTCCTGACTTTC.

The table lists this clonotype with a count of one. The chain uses TRBV5-5 and TRBJ2-1, with a weak D call TRBD2 (5 bases). V shed 0 bases and J shed 1 base, with 8 bases lying between them. The CDR3 spans 15 residues. Germline V CDR1 and CDR2: SGHKS, YYEKEE (reference sequence). CDR3 nucleotides: TGTGCCAGCAGCTTGGCCCGGGAATCCTACAATGAGCAGTTCTTC. Encoded protein: CASSLARESYNEQFF.

In this sample, this clonotype turned up a few times. The chain recombines TRBV20-1 with TRBJ2-1; 8 bases agree with TRBD2. V trimming: 0 bases; J trimming: 4 bases; junction bases outside the gene matches: 5. The germline gives CDR1 DFQATT, CDR2 SNEGSKA (reference sequence). The CDR3 has 15 amino acids. CDR3 bases: TGCAGTGCTAGAGACGCGGGAGGCTATTACAATGAGCAGTTCTTC. Its protein product is CSARDAGGYYNEQFF.

This clonotype was observed many times. The gene calls are TRBV6-5 and TRBJ2-3; no firm D call. Per germline, CDR1 MNHEY and CDR2 SVGAGI. The V end was cut by 0 bases, the J end by 9 bases, with 4 bases between. The CDR3 is made up of 11 amino acids. CDR3 sequence (DNA): TGTGCCAGCAGTTACTCGGGGACGCAGTATTTT. Amino acid sequence: CASSYSGTQYF.

The V gene is TRBV4-3, the J gene TRBJ2-3; 14 nucleotides match TRBD2. Germline CDR1 is LGHNA and CDR2 is YSLEER. The trim removed 4 bases at V and 4 bases at J, leaving 10 bases unmatched. The CDR3 loop spans 18 amino acids. The CDR3 DNA follows: TGCGCCAGCAGCCGAGGACTAGCGGGAGGCCCAAATCCAGATACGCAGTATTTT. Protein: CASSRGLAGGPNPDTQYF.

The V gene is TRBV7-9, the J gene TRBJ2-1; D not certain. Trimming removed 1 base at V and 8 bases at J, with 12 bases between. This CDR3 is 14 amino acids long. The germline V gene has CDR1 SEHNR and CDR2 FQNEAQ (reference sequence). CDR3 sequence reads: CASSLELGIDEQFF. DNA for the CDR3: TGTGCCAGCAGCTTAGAGTTGGGGATCGATGAGCAGTTCTTC. Based on the CDR3 plus reference TRBV7-9 and TRBJ2-1, the full variable domain is DTGVSQNPRHKITKRGQNVTFRCDPISEHNRLYWYRQTLGQGPEFLTYFQNEAQLEKSRLLSDRFSAERPKGSFSTLEIQRTEQGDSAMYLCASSLELGIDEQFFGPGTRLTVL.

The chain carries TRBV20-1 and TRBJ1-5, with a weak D call TRBD1 (5 bases). Trimming cost V 1 base and J 0 bases, with 22 bases left between them. Looked up from germline, CDR1 is DFQATT and CDR2 is SNEGSKA (reference sequence). The CDR3 contains 19 residues. The CDR3 DNA sequence: TGCAGTGCTAGAGGGGGCGACGTCCTAGGACCCCATAGCAATCAGCCCCAGCATTTT. Encoded protein: CSARGGDVLGPHSNQPQHF.

V and J are TRBV7-2 and TRBJ2-1; 7 bases are a match to TRBD1. Germline assignment: CDR1 SGHTA and CDR2 FQGNSA. The CDR3 loop spans 16 amino acids. Germline trimming cut 3 bases from V and 3 bases from J; bases unmatched to any gene: 8. The CDR3 loop reads CASSFPDRAGYNEQFF. In DNA, the CDR3 is TGTGCCAGCAGCTTCCCAGACAGGGCAGGCTACAATGAGCAGTTCTTC.

This chain uses TRBV29-1 with TRBJ2-1, with D maybe TRBD2 (6 bases). Germline V CDR1 and CDR2: SQVTM, ANQGSEA. Trimming shortened V by 8 bases and J by 4 bases, and 12 bases separated the two germline ends. The CDR3 loop spans 12 amino acids. CDR3 protein: CSLIREYNEQFF. The CDR3 DNA reads as TGCAGCTTAATCCGGGAGTACAATGAGCAGTTCTTC.

V is TRBV15 and J is TRBJ1-2; D is ambiguous. The V end lost 8 bases, the J end lost 1 base, and 11 bases lay between the germline ends. Germline assignment: CDR1 LNHNV and CDR2 YYDKDF (reference sequence). This CDR3 region has 13 residues. The CDR3 DNA follows: TGTGCCACCTCTTTTAACCTTAACTATGGCTACACCTTC. Translation: CATSFNLNYGYTF.

This clonotype turned up a few times. This sequence joins TRBV7-9 and TRBJ1-2; D is possibly TRBD1 (6 bases). Trimming stripped 4 bases from V and 5 bases from J, with 14 bases between. CDR3 length: 14 residues. The germline CDR1 and CDR2 sequences are SEHNR and FQNEAQ (reference sequence). CDR3 region: CASSSRTEFYGYTF. The CDR3 coding sequence is TGTGCCAGCAGCTCCCGGACAGAGTTTTATGGCTACACCTTC.

The rearrangement links TRBV7-9 to TRBJ2-1; 9 nucleotides line up with TRBD2. The junction had 12 bases not matched to a gene; V was cut back by 2 bases and J by 4 bases. The germline V gene has CDR1 SEHNR and CDR2 FQNEAQ (reference sequence). There are 18 residues in the CDR3. The chain's CDR3 is CASSLKIGLAPLYNEQFF. In nucleotides, the CDR3 is TGTGCCAGCAGCTTAAAAATAGGACTAGCGCCGTTATACAATGAGCAGTTCTTC.

The chain uses TRBV29-1 and TRBJ1-2; D might be TRBD1 (6 bases). This CDR3 region has 13 residues. CDR1 is SQVTM, CDR2 ANQGSEA, per germline. V was shortened by 7 bases and J by 5 bases, with 17 bases between the two germline ends. The CDR3 region has the DNA TGCAGCGCCCTGAGGGGGTTCGAGTATGGCTACACCTTC. Translation gives CSALRGFEYGYTF.

This sequence joins TRBV5-5 and TRBJ1-5; 9 nucleotides align to TRBD1. The CDR3 has 15 residues. V lost 3 bases and J lost 2; bases outside the gene matches: 3. The germline V gene has CDR1 SGHKS and CDR2 YYEKEE (reference sequence). Written as DNA, the CDR3 is TGTGCCAGCAGCTGGACAGGGGCACGCAATCAGCCCCAGCATTTT. It yields the protein CASSWTGARNQPQHF.

This clonotype was recorded once. The junction does not match germline at one end; this may be a read error. The J gene is TRBJ1-1, the V gene TRBV6-2 or TRBV6-3; D is perhaps TRBD1 (5 bases). CDR1 is MNHEY, CDR2 SVGEGT, per germline. The CDR3 has 13 residues. In DNA form, the CDR3 reads TGTGCCAGCCTAGGACAAATGAACGCTGAAGCTTTCTTT. It specifies CASLGQMNAEAFF.

The V call is TRBV6-2 or TRBV6-3, the J call TRBJ1-1; D uncertain. In germline, CDR1 is MNHEY, CDR2 SVGEGT. V lost 4 bases to trimming and J lost 6 bases, with 15 bases between them. This CDR3 comprises 14 residues. The CDR3 DNA sequence: TGTGCCAGCAGTTTTATCCGGGCGTACCCTGAAGCTTTCTTT. Translating it yields CASSFIRAYPEAFF.

This clonotype was seen once. J is TRBJ2-7 and V is TRBV30, with no clear D. The CDR3 is 12 amino acids. Trimming shortened V by 0 bases and J by 4 bases, and 7 bases separated the two germline ends. Per germline, CDR1 GTSNPN and CDR2 SVGIG (reference sequence). CDR3 loop: CAWSVIGYEQYF. In DNA, the CDR3 is TGTGCCTGGAGTGTAATCGGGTACGAGCAGTACTTC.